This T cell receptor beta chain is from a study of blood T cells in healthy people across ages. The use of a sample-barcoded 5' primer and a J-beta primer mix characterized a second PCR of about 6 to 11 cycles. TCRdb redid the calling of the 5' RACE reads with MiXCR, one entry per CDR3 protein. The sample holds some 1.5 million distinct CDR3 sequences, about 28% seen once. V gave up 0 bases and J gave up 1 base, with 7 bases separating them. This CDR3 contains 14 residues. CDR1 SGHKS and CDR2 YYEKEE come from the germline V gene (reference sequence). This clonotype came up many times. The source material was blood. This rearrangement joins TRBV5-5 to TRBJ2-5, with no clear D. The source of this sequence is a woman in her thirties in good health. The CDR3 bases are TGTGCCAGCAGCTTGGTGGCGATCCAAGAGACCCAGTACTTC. It codes for CASSLVAIQETQYF.